These T cell receptor beta chains were read from a single sample in a study of shared clonotypes between healthy human individuals. Repertoires were generated with immunoSEQ multiplex PCR, while TCRdb's copy carries only in-frame clones and drops some. The sample carries approximately 1.9 million clones, around 93% recorded once. Sequences were obtained from naive CD8+ T cells from PBMCs. The receptor set was obtained from a man aged 18-30 years in good health. Some clones in this sample may be carry-over from other donors' samples. Both conserved end residues are part of each CDR3. A D gene is named only where the DNA matches it firmly. Clone size is given for some rows only: seen once, a few or many times, or a class if the clone is expanded.

TGTGCCAGCAGTTTAATTGGGGGGGCAAACACCTACGAGCAGTACTTC | CASSLIGGANTYEQYF | TRBJ2-7 | TRBV28 | . | .
TGTGCCAGCAGCTTAGGCAGGGAAGCGGGTCAGCCCCAGCATTTT | CASSLGREAGQPQHF | TRBJ1-5 | TRBV7-9 | . | .
TGTGCCAGCAGTGAAAATATTGGGGGCACTGAAGCTTTCTTT | CASSENIGGTEAFF | TRBJ1-1 | TRBV25-1 | . | .
TGTGCCAGCAGTCCCGACTGGTCTGGCAATGAGCAGTTCTTC | CASSPDWSGNEQFF | TRBJ2-1 | TRBV27 | . | .
TGTGCCAGCAGTCTAATCTCCGGGACAGGGACCTACAATGAGCAGTTCTTC | CASSLISGTGTYNEQFF | TRBJ2-1 | TRBV27 | . | TRBD1
TGTGCCAGCAGTTGGGGGACTAGCGGGACGCGTCCCTACAATGAGCAGTTCTTC | CASSWGTSGTRPYNEQFF | TRBJ2-1 | TRBV28 | . | TRBD2
TGTGCCACGACTCGAGGGGAGGGCGGGGAGCTGTTTTTT | CATTRGEGGELFF | TRBJ2-2 | TRBV19 | . | TRBD2
TGTGCCAGCAAAGTTGGGACAGCCTATGGCTACACCTTC | CASKVGTAYGYTF | TRBJ1-2 | TRBV6-1 | . | TRBD1
TGCAGCGTCATTGAACATATTGGGACTAGCGGGATCTACGAGCAGTACTTC | CSVIEHIGTSGIYEQYF | TRBJ2-7 | TRBV29-1 | . | TRBD2
TGTGCCAGCAGTTTAAAGGCAGGGTCGTACGAGCAGTACTTC | CASSLKAGSYEQYF | TRBJ2-7 | TRBV28 | . | .
TGTGCCAGCAGCCAAGGCAGGGTCCTAGCCAAAAACATTCAGTACTTC | CASSQGRVLAKNIQYF | TRBJ2-4 | TRBV14 | . | .
TGTGCCAGCAGTTTTCGGCAGCGGAACACTGAAGCTTTCTTT | CASSFRQRNTEAFF | TRBJ1-1 | TRBV28 | . | .
TGTGCCAGCAGCTTAACGGTCGGGACTAGCGGGAGTCGCAATGAGCAGTTCTTC | CASSLTVGTSGSRNEQFF | TRBJ2-1 | TRBV13 | . | TRBD2
TGTGCCAGCAGTTGGGACAGCGGTGAAAAACTGTTTTTT | CASSWDSGEKLFF | TRBJ1-4 | TRBV27 | . | TRBD1
TGTGCCAGCAGCCAACTCGGGGAACCCTACGAGCAGTACTTC | CASSQLGEPYEQYF | TRBJ2-7 | TRBV4-2 | . | .
TGTGCCAGCAGCGTAGATATGGGGGGCCAAGAGACCCAGTACTTC | CASSVDMGGQETQYF | TRBJ2-5 | TRBV9 | . | .
TGTGCCAGCAGCGTCAGCGGGAGCTCCAACGAGCAGTACTTC | CASSVSGSSNEQYF | TRBJ2-7 | TRBV9 | once | TRBD2
TGTGCCAGTAGTACCCGGACGAGAAATGAGCAGTTCTTC | CASSTRTRNEQFF | TRBJ2-1 | TRBV19 | . | .